This T cell receptor beta chain originates from a study of blood T cell repertoires in COVID-19. Only in-frame clones appear in the TCRdb table, and some are missing; sequencing was by immunoSEQ multiplex PCR. The table includes about 250,000 clones, about 79% detected once. Germline V gene data show CDR1 as SNHLY and CDR2 as FYNNEI. CDR3 length: 13 amino acids. Between the trimmed V and J ends, which lost 7 bases and 3 bases, there was a span of 10 bases. This rearrangement joins TRBV2 to TRBJ2-1, with D tentatively TRBD1 (6 bases). Material for sequencing was peripheral blood. This sequence was found in a man aged 80 or over with acute or convalescent COVID-19. In nucleotides, the CDR3 is TGTGCCAGCAACAGGGAACTCTACAATGAGCAGTTCTTC. It is translated as CASNRELYNEQFF.